Each of the 8 T cell receptor beta chains below was sequenced from the same sample in a study of shared clonotypes between healthy human individuals. The method was immunoSEQ multiplex PCR; TCRdb's version includes in-frame clones alone and lacks a portion of them. The sample lists just over 2,000,000 clones, 85% to 95% seen once, with 0.1% to 0.15% in the top ten. The source material was naive CD4+ T cells sorted from blood. The subset is: CD45RA+ positively selected. These receptors were collected from a man younger than 35 in good health.

In this sample, this clone turned up a few times. V usage is TRBV30 and J usage is TRBJ2-7; 9 nucleotides line up with TRBD2. CDR1 GTSNPN and CDR2 SVGIG come from the germline V gene (reference sequence). V gave up 5 bases and J gave up 3 bases; unmatched junction bases: 11. This CDR3 has 15 residues. This CDR3 reads CAWGAGGKSHYEQYF. In nucleotides, the CDR3 is TGTGCCTGGGGTGCGGGGGGGAAATCCCACTACGAGCAGTACTTC.

DNA of the CDR3: TGTGCCAGCAGCTTTTCGGGACAGGCCCGCCAAGAGACCCAGTACTTC. This gives the protein CASSFSGQARQETQYF. This chain joins TRBV7-2 and TRBJ2-5, with TRBD1 matching over 8 bases. Looked up from germline, CDR1 is SGHTA and CDR2 is FQGNSA. V trimming: 3 bases; J trimming: 1 base; junction bases outside the gene matches: 7. This CDR3 contains 16 residues.

This chain joins TRBV14 and TRBJ1-1, with D hard to call. Looked up from germline, CDR1 is SGHDN and CDR2 is FVKESK. Trimming took 4 bases from V and 3 from J, leaving 15 bases between them. This CDR3 comprises 15 residues. The CDR3 sequence is CASSPLLYGHTEAFF. In DNA form, the CDR3 reads TGTGCCAGCAGCCCCCTTCTATATGGGCACACTGAAGCTTTCTTT.

This chain joins TRBV5-6 and TRBJ2-1; possible D gene TRBD1, 6 bases. Germline values: CDR1 SGHDT, CDR2 YYEEEE. The CDR3 has 15 amino acids. Trimming took off 4 bases at V and 8 bases at J, with 19 bases between the two ends. As DNA, the CDR3 is TGTGCCAGCAGCGCCGGACAGTTCCCCTGGGATGAGCAGTTCTTC. Translating it yields CASSAGQFPWDEQFF.

The V call is TRBV5-4, the J call TRBJ2-2, with TRBD1 as a possible D gene (6 bases). CDR1 is SGHNT, CDR2 YYREEE, per germline (reference sequence). The V and J ends lost 4 bases and 4 bases respectively, with 11 bases between them. The CDR3 runs 14 residues. In DNA, the CDR3 is TGTGCCAGCAGCCCGGACAGACCCACCGGGGAGCTGTTTTTT. Protein product: CASSPDRPTGELFF.

The chain has TRBV27 and TRBJ2-7; TRBD1 matches at 10 bases. The V gene's germline CDR1 is MNHEY and CDR2 SMNVEV (reference sequence). J was trimmed by 5 bases and V by 6 bases; bases with no gene match: 10. This CDR3 comprises 15 residues. CDR3 coding DNA: TGTGCCAGCAGCCCCCGACAGGGGGCTATCCACGAGCAGTACTTC. Its protein product is CASSPRQGAIHEQYF.

The chain carries TRBV7-2 and TRBJ2-1, with a possible D match to TRBD1 (6 bases). V lost 6 bases and J 6 bases, leaving 15 bases between the germline ends. Per the germline V gene, CDR1 is SGHTA and CDR2 is FQGNSA. The CDR3 covers 14 residues. DNA for the CDR3: TGTGCCAGCAGTTCCGGGACACCCTTCAATGAGCAGTTCTTC. Translation: CASSSGTPFNEQFF. The full variable domain, rest sourced from reference TRBV7-2 and TRBJ2-1, is GAGVSQSPSNKVTEKGKDVELRCDPISGHTALYWYRQSLGQGLEFLIYFQGNSAPDKSGLPSDRFSAERTGGSVSTLTIQRTQQEDSAVYLCASSSGTPFNEQFFGPGTRLTVL.

As regards this clone: Distinct nucleotide sequences in the sample also encode this CDR3. This chain uses TRBV28 with TRBJ2-7; 8 nucleotides match TRBD1. This CDR3 contains 15 residues. Per germline, CDR1 MDHEN and CDR2 SYDVKM. V lost 1 base and J lost 2; bases outside the gene matches: 4. The CDR3 DNA follows: TGTGCCAGCAGTTTATCCGGGACAGGCCCCTACGAGCAGTACTTC. Protein product: CASSLSGTGPYEQYF.